What follows are 28 T cell receptor beta chains derived from one specimen sequenced in a study of T cells expressing NK-cell markers. TCRdb reanalyzed the 5' RACE reads, giving one entry per CDR3 protein sequence and no DNA. Recorded for this sample: approximately 550,000 distinct CDR3 sequences. The sample was blood T cells: a sorted CD56 or NKG2C T cell subset, CD4+ or CD8+ T cells, or bulk PBMC T cells (not recorded which). The receptors stem from a man aged 18-30 years in good health.

The chain links TRBV14 to TRBJ2-1; TCRdb reports TRBD2, a call that lacks DNA to check it against. The CDR3 consists of 13 residues. Germline lookup yields CDR1 SGHDN and CDR2 FVKESK. The CDR3 spells CASSNLEGIAEFF.

This chain links TRBV6-5 with TRBJ2-1; TCRdb's assignment of TRBD2 cannot be checked, as there is no DNA. This CDR3 region has 16 residues. Germline assignment: CDR1 MNHEY and CDR2 SVGAGI. The CDR3: CASTGSGAASYNEQFF.

The chain uses TRBV12-3 or TRBV12-4 and TRBJ1-2. The CDR3 runs to 14 residues. The CDR3 protein is CASSFGSRNYGYTF.

The gene calls are TRBV5-1 and TRBJ2-4; no DNA is available, so the TRBD1 call from TCRdb remains unchecked. CDR3 size: 15 residues. Germline V gene sequence: CDR1 SGHRS, CDR2 YFSETQ. Here the CDR3 reads CASSLGTGGKNIQYF.

J is TRBJ1-1 and V is TRBV5-1; TCRdb's assignment of TRBD1 cannot be checked, as there is no DNA. In germline, CDR1 is SGHRS, CDR2 YFSETQ. This CDR3 has 13 residues. The CDR3 sequence: CASSPAGVTEAFF.

The genes are TRBV7-7 and TRBJ2-5. CDR3 size: 13 residues. The V gene's germline CDR1 is SSHAT and CDR2 FNYEAQ (reference sequence). The CDR3 spells CASSPLIGETQYF.

J is TRBJ2-3 and V is TRBV12-3 or TRBV12-4. This CDR3 comprises 15 residues. CDR3 region: CASSLRLTSTDTQYF.

The chain is built from TRBV6-5 and TRBJ2-7; TCRdb returns TRBD1, unconfirmable since there is no DNA. CDR3 size: 15 residues. Germline values: CDR1 MNHEY, CDR2 SVGAGI. The CDR3 spells CASSYAKIRDYEQYF.

The CDR3: CSYRGGAKNIQYF. This chain links TRBV29-1 with TRBJ2-4; the D gene TCRdb calls, TRBD1, cannot be checked with no DNA. The CDR3 contains 13 residues. Germline V CDR1 and CDR2: SQVTM, ANQGSEA.

This rearrangement joins TRBV7-3 to TRBJ2-2; checking the TCRdb D call of TRBD2 is not possible without DNA. CDR1 and CDR2 from the germline V gene are SGHTA and FQGTGA. CDR3 length: 14 residues. The CDR3 region is CASTPGLHTGELFF. The variable domain in full, with the rest retrieved from reference TRBV7-3 and TRBJ2-2, is GAGVSQTPSNKVTEKGKYVELRCDPISGHTALYWYRQSLGQGPEFLIYFQGTGAADDSGLPNDRFFAVRPEGSVSTLKIQRTERGDSAVYLCASTPGLHTGELFFGEGSRLTVL.

This chain connects TRBV7-9 to TRBJ2-3; the TCRdb call, TRBD2, lacks DNA for checking. Germline CDR1 SEHNR, CDR2 FQNEAQ (reference sequence). The CDR3 runs to 17 residues. This chain's CDR3 is CASSEGTSGSSADTQYF.

The V gene is TRBV5-1, the J gene TRBJ2-1. The CDR3 contains 14 residues. The germline V gene encodes CDR1 SGHRS and CDR2 YFSETQ. The CDR3 reads CASSWETSGNEQFF.

The J gene is TRBJ2-5, the V gene TRBV20-1; TCRdb's D call, TRBD1, is unchecked because there is no DNA. CDR3 length equals 15 residues. Per the germline V gene, CDR1 is DFQATT and CDR2 is SNEGSKA (reference sequence). The CDR3 sequence is CSAKIYTTGPGTQYF.

The chain links TRBV4-1 to TRBJ2-1; without DNA, the TCRdb call of TRBD2 cannot be checked. This CDR3 comprises 16 residues. CDR1 and CDR2 from the germline V gene are MGHRA and YSYEKL. CDR3 in amino acids: CASSQDILVLLDEQFF.

The chain employs TRBV5-1 and TRBJ2-1. Looked up from germline, CDR1 is SGHRS and CDR2 is YFSETQ. The length of the CDR3 is 17 residues. The CDR3 sequence: CASSLTIAAQSYNEQFF.

The rearrangement joins TRBV7-3 to TRBJ2-1; the TCRdb call, TRBD2, lacks DNA for checking. Germline V gene data show CDR1 as SGHTA and CDR2 as FQGTGA. The CDR3 contains 19 residues. CDR3: CASSLMGLAGARRNDEQFF.

This chain connects TRBV24-1 to TRBJ2-1. CDR1 and CDR2 (germline): KGHDR, SFDVKD. The CDR3 totals 13 residues. CDR3 in amino acids: CATIGTQNNEQFF.

CDR3 in amino acids: CSAGQGTYEQYF. The chain uses TRBV29-1 and TRBJ2-7; TCRdb indicates TRBD1, and absent DNA this call remains unverified. Germline CDR1 is SQVTM and CDR2 is ANQGSEA. The CDR3 covers 12 residues.

V is TRBV20-1 and J is TRBJ2-1. The CDR3 length is 15 residues. The germline gives CDR1 DFQATT, CDR2 SNEGSKA (reference sequence). CDR3: CSARVAGRPYNEQFF.

The chain is built from TRBV12-3 or TRBV12-4 and TRBJ2-1; TCRdb selects TRBD2, and the lack of DNA leaves this call unchecked. The CDR3 loop spans 17 amino acids. The CDR3 sequence is CASTVGLAGVGYNEQFF.

CDR3 sequence reads: CASSPRGSWTPNNEQFF. V and J are TRBV7-6 and TRBJ2-1; the D call from TCRdb, TRBD1, cannot be confirmed without DNA. The CDR3 contains 17 residues. The germline CDR1 and CDR2 sequences are SGHVS and FNYEAQ.

The chain is built from TRBV29-1 and TRBJ2-7; TCRdb lists TRBD1, though no DNA is available to test this call. The CDR3 consists of 12 residues. Germline V CDR1 and CDR2: SQVTM, ANQGSEA. CDR3 region: CSVHLGGEEQYF.

CDR3 region: CATQRGTGTPKETQYF. This chain links TRBV24-1 with TRBJ2-5; TCRdb picks TRBD1, but there is no DNA to check that call. Germline V gene lookup returns CDR1 KGHDR and CDR2 SFDVKD. The CDR3 is 16 amino acids.

This chain joins TRBV4-3 and TRBJ2-1; checking the TCRdb D call of TRBD2 is not possible without DNA. The CDR3 is 19 residues long. Germline V gene data show CDR1 as LGHNA and CDR2 as YSLEER. The CDR3 reads CASSQEARDNSGLWREQFF.

V and J are TRBV6-5 and TRBJ2-7. The CDR3 totals 15 residues. CDR1 and CDR2 from the germline V gene are MNHEY and SVGAGI. The CDR3 sequence is CASSTRLAQTYEQYF.

V is TRBV29-1 and J is TRBJ2-7; TCRdb lists TRBD1, though no DNA is available to test this call. This CDR3 has 13 residues. The germline gives CDR1 SQVTM, CDR2 ANQGSEA. The CDR3 spells CSVERDSPYEQYF.

The chain links TRBV10-3 to TRBJ2-3; TCRdb lists TRBD2, though no DNA is available to test this call. Germline CDR1 reads ENHRY; CDR2 reads SYGVKD. The CDR3 contains 17 residues. The CDR3 loop is CAISEWDGRAETDTQYF.

This sequence joins TRBV6-5 and TRBJ2-2; as DNA is missing, the TRBD2 call by TCRdb cannot be tested. Germline CDR1 reads MNHEY; CDR2 reads SVGAGI. The CDR3 is 15 amino acids. The CDR3: CASSYSNGGVGELFF.